What follows is one T cell receptor (beta chain) and its context. What it binds is not known. This specimen belongs to a study of T cell responses to AZD1222 COVID-19 vaccine. The repertoire was sequenced with immunoSEQ multiplex PCR; TCRdb's copy has only in-frame clones and lacks some. The sample lists over 55,000 clones; over 60% were seen once. Trimming took 5 bases from V and 6 from J; bases not matched to a gene: 4. The CDR3 sequence is 13 residues long. Germline V gives CDR1 SGHNT, CDR2 YENEEA. Some second doses came at about 4 weeks and others at about 12 weeks; these were pooled. Study-level results: Baseline testing showed seropositivity in only a handful of AZD1222 recipients. With dominance at 160-218 and 743-854, vaccine-associated CD4 TCRs spanned spike.

This TCR came from an adult who received the AZD1222 COVID-19 vaccine. The gene calls are TRBV11-3 and TRBJ1-2; 9 nucleotides match TRBD1. The sample in question was peripheral blood, obtained 28 days after the second AZD1222 dose. The CDR3 sequence is CASSPGTGNGYTF. The CDR3 DNA reads TGTGCCAGCAGCCCCGGGACAGGGAATGGCTACACCTTC.